This T cell receptor (beta chain) was sequenced during a study of CD8+ T cells in alopecia areata. The authors extracted RNA and reverse transcribed it into cDNA as the sequencing template. Clones were sequenced by immunoSEQ multiplex PCR, and TCRdb holds only the in-frame ones, with some missing. The table lists roughly 150,000 clones, 62% of them singletons, with roughly a third in the top ten. Germline V gives CDR1 SGHNT, CDR2 YYREEE (reference sequence). The J segment lost 5 bases and the V segment lost 4 bases, leaving 5 bases of the junction unmatched. The CDR3 sequence is 13 residues long. This TCR was recovered from a human donor in good health. The V and J genes are TRBV5-4 and TRBJ2-7; 8 bases match TRBD1. The sequencing input was CD8+ T cells sorted from blood. Here the CDR3 DNA reads TGTGCCAGCAGCATCAGGGGGCAAGACGAGCAGTACTTC. Translated, it gives CASSIRGQDEQYF.